The 29 T cell receptor beta chains reported below all come from one sample, sequenced in a study of OX40 agonist ivuxolimab in advanced cancers. Repertoires were generated with immunoSEQ multiplex PCR, while TCRdb's copy carries only in-frame clones and drops some. The repertoire holds fewer than 90,000 clones, roughly nine tenths seen once, with under 0.8% in the top ten. Sequencing was performed on CD4+ or CD8+ T cells sorted from blood, taken in a trial of the OX40 agonist ivuxolimab. The receptors shown here come from an adult with an advanced solid tumor such as melanoma, head and neck, liver or kidney cancer.

This clone was detected once. This chain connects TRBV9 to TRBJ1-3; possibly TRBD1 for D (5 bases). Germline CDR1 SGDLS, CDR2 YYNGEE. The CDR3 covers 12 residues. Trimming stripped 4 bases from V and 12 bases from J, with 14 bases between. DNA of the CDR3: TGTGCCAGCAGCACACAGGCCGGGGGCATATATTTT. This codes for CASSTQAGGIYF.

This chain uses TRBV27 with TRBJ2-7; no definite D call. The CDR3 is 13 residues long. Per germline, CDR1 MNHEY and CDR2 SMNVEV (reference sequence). Trimming pared 4 bases from V and 9 bases from J, leaving 16 bases between. The CDR3 is CASSSPFEPTQYF. CDR3 DNA sequence: TGTGCCAGCAGTTCTCCCTTTGAGCCGACGCAGTACTTC.

The chain recombines TRBV5-5 with TRBJ1-5; possible D gene TRBD1, 6 bases. Germline CDR1 is SGHKS and CDR2 is YYEKEE (reference sequence). The CDR3 consists of 14 residues. Trimming shortened V by 4 bases and J by 8 bases, and 16 bases separated the two germline ends. The CDR3 loop is CASSTQGRQEPQHF. CDR3 sequence (DNA): TGTGCCAGCAGCACACAGGGCAGGCAGGAGCCCCAGCATTTT.

The V call is TRBV7-3, the J call TRBJ2-7; tentatively, D is TRBD1 (5 bases). Trimming took off 4 bases at V and 10 bases at J, with 17 bases between the two ends. Germline-derived CDR1 and CDR2 are SGHTA and FQGTGA. The CDR3 has 13 residues. The CDR3 is CASSSDLGRAQYF. The DNA for the CDR3 is TGTGCCAGCAGCTCGGACCTGGGCAGGGCCCAGTACTTC.

This clone was observed once. The V and J genes are TRBV4-3 and TRBJ2-2, with D perhaps being TRBD1 or TRBD2 (5 bases each). Trimming cost V 4 bases and J 0 bases, with 9 bases left between them. CDR1 and CDR2 from the germline V gene are LGHNA and YSLEER. CDR3 length: 15 residues. Here the CDR3 reads CASSPGTPNTGELFF. The CDR3 bases are TGCGCCAGCAGCCCCGGGACCCCGAACACCGGGGAGCTGTTTTTT.

The rearrangement uses TRBV7-2 and TRBJ2-5; 8 nucleotides align to TRBD2. The germline V gene encodes CDR1 SGHTA and CDR2 FQGNSA. Trimming removed 4 bases from V and 9 bases from J; junction bases left unmatched: 10. CDR3 length equals 14 residues. CDR3 protein: CASSSLTGGDPQYF. Written as DNA, the CDR3 is TGTGCCAGCAGCTCCCTGACCGGGGGGGATCCCCAGTACTTC.

This chain links TRBV29-1 with TRBJ1-2, with D hard to call. Germline-derived CDR1 and CDR2 are SQVTM and ANQGSEA. The CDR3 runs 13 residues. V was shortened by 5 bases and J by 0 bases, with 10 bases between the two germline ends. As DNA, the CDR3 is TGCAGCGTTTATTCTGGCCCTAACTATGGCTACACCTTC. Encoded protein: CSVYSGPNYGYTF.

V is TRBV7-2 and J is TRBJ1-4, with unresolved D. V gave up 1 base and J gave up 7 bases, with 10 bases separating them. The CDR3 loop spans 14 amino acids. Germline assignment: CDR1 SGHTA and CDR2 FQGNSA. CDR3 in amino acids: CASSLGGRFEKLFF. CDR3 coding DNA: TGTGCCAGCAGCTTAGGGGGTAGATTTGAAAAACTGTTTTTT.

This clone was observed a handful of times. This chain connects TRBV11-2 to TRBJ1-1; TRBD1 might be the D (6 bases). Trimming shortened V by 1 base and J by 8 bases, and 11 bases separated the two germline ends. The CDR3 contains 13 residues. CDR1 is SGHAT and CDR2 is FQNNGV in the germline V gene. The CDR3 reads CASSLGRGDEAFF. CDR3 in DNA: TGTGCCAGCAGCTTAGGAAGGGGGGACGAAGCTTTCTTT. The variable domain in full, with the rest retrieved from reference TRBV11-2 and TRBJ1-1, is EAGVAQSPRYKIIEKRQSVAFWCNPISGHATLYWYQQILGQGPKLLIQFQNNGVVDDSQLPKDRFSAERLKGVDSTLKIQPAKLEDSAVYLCASSLGRGDEAFFGQGTRLTVV.

The genes are TRBV14 and TRBJ2-7; D may be TRBD2 (5 bases). The CDR3 contains 16 residues. Germline V gene data show CDR1 as SGHDN and CDR2 as FVKESK. V lost 1 base, J lost 2 bases, and 15 bases lay in between. This CDR3 is CASSQVRGLGTYEQYF. The CDR3 DNA is TGTGCCAGCAGCCAAGTCCGGGGTCTCGGGACCTACGAGCAGTACTTC.

The J gene is TRBJ1-1, the V gene TRBV5-1; D is possibly TRBD1 (6 bases). This CDR3 region has 14 residues. Trimming stripped 2 bases from V and 5 bases from J, with 13 bases between. From germline, CDR1 is SGHRS and CDR2 YFSETQ. The CDR3 DNA follows: TGCGCCAGCAGCTTTGGGGGGGCTTGGACTGAAGCTTTCTTT. Its protein is CASSFGGAWTEAFF.

Points on this clone: The sample holds other DNA sequences that translate to the same CDR3. DNA for the CDR3: TGTGCCAGTAGCAGGGGCGGGAGTACCTACGAGCAGTACTTC. This sequence encodes CASSRGGSTYEQYF. The chain couples TRBV27 to TRBJ2-7; the D gene is possibly TRBD2 (7 bases). Germline V gene sequence: CDR1 MNHEY, CDR2 SMNVEV (reference sequence). The V end was cut by 9 bases, the J end by 2 bases, with 17 bases between. There are 14 residues in the CDR3.

This clone showed up just a few times. This chain links TRBV6-1 with TRBJ1-1; D is ambiguous. V shed 2 bases and J shed 5 bases, with 12 bases lying between them. The CDR3 is 14 residues long. Germline CDR1 and CDR2: MNHNS and SASEGT. CDR3 sequence: CASSEFGRKTEAFF. For the CDR3, the DNA is TGTGCCAGCAGTGAATTTGGTAGAAAGACTGAAGCTTTCTTT.

V gene TRBV6-6 combines with J gene TRBJ2-6; TRBD1 is a possible D gene (6 bases). Trimming pared 5 bases from V and 0 bases from J, leaving 11 bases between. Germline lookup yields CDR1 MNHNY and CDR2 SVGAGI (reference sequence). The CDR3 extends over 16 amino acids. The CDR3, as DNA: TGTGCCAGCAGTAAGGACAGTATCTCTGGGGCCAACGTCCTGACTTTC. Its protein is CASSKDSISGANVLTF.

The V and J genes are TRBV5-1 and TRBJ2-3, with TRBD2 as a possible D gene (6 bases). Germline CDR1 reads SGHRS; CDR2 reads YFSETQ. The CDR3 covers 13 residues. V gave up 0 bases and J gave up 7 bases, with 9 bases separating them. CDR3 protein: CASSLAGENTQYF. In nucleotides, the CDR3 is TGCGCCAGCAGCTTGGCGGGGGAGAATACGCAGTATTTT.

The V call is TRBV6-1, the J call TRBJ1-1; D might be TRBD1 (6 bases). In germline, CDR1 is MNHNS, CDR2 SASEGT. There are 17 residues in the CDR3. V lost 4 bases to trimming and J lost 7 bases, with 25 bases between them. The CDR3 spells CASSGYGRGAREGEAFF. The CDR3 DNA sequence: TGTGCCAGCAGTGGATACGGGAGGGGGGCACGTGAAGGTGAAGCTTTCTTT.

This chain uses TRBV9 with TRBJ1-5, with 9 bases lining up with TRBD1. The germline gives CDR1 SGDLS, CDR2 YYNGEE. V was clipped by 5 bases and J by 9 bases; unmatched bases: 9. The CDR3 contains 14 residues. The CDR3 loop is CASSRTGALRPQHF. In nucleotides, the CDR3 is TGTGCCAGCAGTCGGACAGGGGCCCTCCGGCCCCAGCATTTT.

The rearrangement links TRBV7-9 to TRBJ1-2; 7 nucleotides match TRBD1. After removal of 4 bases from V and 2 bases from J, the junction contained 7 bases not matched to a gene. The CDR3 sequence is 15 residues long. CDR1 and CDR2 (germline): SEHNR, FQNEAQ (reference sequence). DNA for the CDR3: TGTGCCAGCAGCTCGGGACAGCTAGTGAACTATGGCTACACCTTC. Translation gives CASSSGQLVNYGYTF.

The V call is TRBV4-2, the J call TRBJ2-5, with D tentatively TRBD1 (6 bases). The CDR3 spans 14 residues. The V gene lost 1 base and the J gene lost 5 bases, with 11 bases spanning the gap. Germline CDR1 reads LGHNA; CDR2 reads YNFKEQ. The CDR3 coding sequence is TGTGCCAGCAGCCAAGGGGCAGGGGAGGAGACCCAGTACTTC. It codes for CASSQGAGEETQYF.

This clone was recorded once. The V call is TRBV6-1, the J call TRBJ2-3; a weak D match, TRBD1 (10 bases). Germline V gene data show CDR1 as MNHNS and CDR2 as SASEGT. The germline V and J ends were trimmed by 0 bases and 3 bases, with 22 bases remaining between them. The CDR3 is made up of 19 amino acids. As DNA, the CDR3 is TGTGCCAGCAGTGAAGCGGCGGGAGGGGGACAGGGGTTTACAGATACGCAGTATTTT. Protein sequence: CASSEAAGGGQGFTDTQYF.

This sequence joins TRBV7-3 and TRBJ1-1; a possible D gene is TRBD1 (6 bases). The germline V gene has CDR1 SGHTA and CDR2 FQGTGA. Trimming cost V 5 bases and J 0 bases, with 10 bases left between them. The CDR3 extends over 14 amino acids. The DNA for the CDR3 is TGTGCCAGCAGCCTACAGGGCATGAACACTGAAGCTTTCTTT. Its protein product is CASSLQGMNTEAFF. Full variable domain (remainder filled in from reference TRBV7-3 and TRBJ1-1): GAGVSQTPSNKVTEKGKYVELRCDPISGHTALYWYRQSLGQGPEFLIYFQGTGAADDSGLPNDRFFAVRPEGSVSTLKIQRTERGDSAVYLCASSLQGMNTEAFFGQGTRLTVV.

The V gene is TRBV6-6, the J gene TRBJ1-1, with a tentative D call TRBD1 (5 bases). Germline V gene data show CDR1 as MNHNY and CDR2 as SVGAGI (reference sequence). The ends were cut back, 5 bases at V and 5 bases at J, with 18 bases in the middle. The CDR3 covers 15 residues. The CDR3 DNA sequence: TGTGCCAGCAGTAGACACCGGGACCCGGGGACTGAAGCTTTCTTT. Translation: CASSRHRDPGTEAFF.

This sequence joins TRBV18 and TRBJ2-1; 9 positions match TRBD1. The CDR3 loop spans 17 amino acids. V was clipped by 2 bases and J by 9 bases; unmatched bases: 14. Germline V lookup: CDR1 KGHSH, CDR2 LQKENI. CDR3 bases: TGTGCCAGCTCACCAACACGTTTGGCTACAGGGGGCACTGAGCAGTTCTTC. Translation: CASSPTRLATGGTEQFF.

This rearrangement joins TRBV10-1 to TRBJ2-7; possibly TRBD2 for D (6 bases). V was pared by 5 bases and J by 6 bases, with 11 bases between. CDR1 is WNHNN and CDR2 is SYGVQD in the germline V gene (reference sequence). The CDR3 has 12 amino acids. CDR3 in DNA: TGCGCCAGCAGTAGGGACTTCTCCGAGCAGTACTTC. This sequence encodes CASSRDFSEQYF.

J is TRBJ2-5 and V is TRBV6-6, with D unresolved. Looked up from germline, CDR1 is MNHNY and CDR2 is SVGAGI (reference sequence). This CDR3 has 13 residues. V was cut by 4 bases and J by 5 bases, with 11 bases left in between. The CDR3 DNA reads as TGTGCCAGCAGTTTAAGAGAATGGGAGACCCAGTACTTC. Its protein is CASSLREWETQYF.

V gene TRBV7-2 combines with J gene TRBJ2-5; D may correspond to TRBD1 or TRBD2 (5 bases each). Trimming stripped 1 base from V and 1 base from J, with 10 bases between. Germline-derived CDR1 and CDR2 are SGHTA and FQGNSA. This CDR3 has 15 amino acids. CDR3 sequence: CASSLVGALQETQYF. In DNA form, the CDR3 reads TGTGCCAGCAGCTTAGTCGGGGCCCTCCAAGAGACCCAGTACTTC.

V and J are TRBV19 and TRBJ2-5; D not certain. V lost 7 bases to trimming and J lost 4 bases, with 13 bases between them. This CDR3 region has 13 residues. Germline V gene data show CDR1 as LNHDA and CDR2 as SQIVND (reference sequence). CDR3 DNA: TGTGCCAGTACCTCGATTTCGGGAGAGACCCAGTACTTC. This codes for CASTSISGETQYF.

The sample holds one count of this clone. The rearrangement joins TRBV19 to TRBJ1-1; D might be TRBD1 (5 bases). Per germline, CDR1 LNHDA and CDR2 SQIVND (reference sequence). Trimming shortened V by 2 bases and J by 0 bases, and 10 bases separated the two germline ends. The CDR3 sequence is 15 residues long. CDR3 region: CASSIMTDMNTEAFF. DNA for the CDR3: TGTGCCAGTAGTATAATGACGGACATGAACACTGAAGCTTTCTTT.

This clone appeared a few times. J is TRBJ2-7 and V is TRBV9, with TRBD1 as a possible D gene (5 bases). Trimming removed 4 bases from V and 2 bases from J, with 13 bases in between. Germline assignment: CDR1 SGDLS and CDR2 YYNGEE. The CDR3 is made up of 14 amino acids. Here the CDR3 DNA reads TGTGCCAGCAGCCCCCGGCTGGGGCCCTACGAGCAGTACTTC. Protein product: CASSPRLGPYEQYF.